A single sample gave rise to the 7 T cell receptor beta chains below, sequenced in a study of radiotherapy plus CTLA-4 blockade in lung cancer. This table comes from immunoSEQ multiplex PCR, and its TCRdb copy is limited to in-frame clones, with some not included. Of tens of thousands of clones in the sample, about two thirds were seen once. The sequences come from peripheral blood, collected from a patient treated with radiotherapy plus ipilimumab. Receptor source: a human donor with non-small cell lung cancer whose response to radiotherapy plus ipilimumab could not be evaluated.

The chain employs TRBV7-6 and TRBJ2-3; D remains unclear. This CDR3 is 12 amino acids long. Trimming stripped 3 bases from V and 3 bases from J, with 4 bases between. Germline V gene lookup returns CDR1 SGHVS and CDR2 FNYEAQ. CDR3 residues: CASSLYTDTQYF. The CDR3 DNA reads TGTGCCAGCAGCTTGTATACAGATACGCAGTATTTT.

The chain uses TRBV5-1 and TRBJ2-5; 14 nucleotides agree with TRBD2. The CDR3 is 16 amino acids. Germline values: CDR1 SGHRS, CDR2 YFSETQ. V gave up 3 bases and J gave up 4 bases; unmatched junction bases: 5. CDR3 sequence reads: CASSSGLAGGSETQYF. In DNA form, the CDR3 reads TGCGCCAGCAGCTCCGGACTAGCGGGAGGTTCAGAGACCCAGTACTTC.

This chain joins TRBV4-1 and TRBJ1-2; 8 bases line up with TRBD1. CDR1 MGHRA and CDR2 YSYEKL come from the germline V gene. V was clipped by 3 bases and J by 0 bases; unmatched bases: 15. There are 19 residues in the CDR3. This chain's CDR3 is CASSHFLRDRSRSNYGYTF. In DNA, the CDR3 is TGCGCCAGCAGCCACTTCCTCCGGGACAGGAGCCGATCTAACTATGGCTACACCTTC.

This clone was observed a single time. The CDR3 loop reads CASSPAGRLEQYF. DNA for the CDR3: TGTGCCAGCAGCCCGGCGGGGAGGCTGGAGCAGTACTTC. This chain uses TRBV28 with TRBJ2-7; possible D gene TRBD2, 6 bases. Trimming took 6 bases from V and 7 from J, leaving 16 bases between them. The CDR3 spans 13 residues. Per the germline V gene, CDR1 is MDHEN and CDR2 is SYDVKM.

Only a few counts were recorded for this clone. CDR3 in amino acids: CASSIAESNYGYTF. The CDR3, as DNA: TGTGCCAGCAGTATAGCCGAATCGAACTATGGCTACACCTTC. V gene TRBV6-5 combines with J gene TRBJ1-2; D not resolved. Between the trimmed V and J ends, which lost 5 bases and 2 bases, there was a span of 12 bases. Germline CDR1 reads MNHEY; CDR2 reads SVGAGI. This CDR3 is 14 amino acids long.

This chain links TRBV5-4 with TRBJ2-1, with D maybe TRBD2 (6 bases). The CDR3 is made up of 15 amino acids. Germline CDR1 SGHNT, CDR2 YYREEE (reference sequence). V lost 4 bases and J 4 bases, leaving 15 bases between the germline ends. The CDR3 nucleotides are TGTGCCAGCAGCACCCCGGGACTGGTATACAATGAGCAGTTCTTC. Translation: CASSTPGLVYNEQFF.

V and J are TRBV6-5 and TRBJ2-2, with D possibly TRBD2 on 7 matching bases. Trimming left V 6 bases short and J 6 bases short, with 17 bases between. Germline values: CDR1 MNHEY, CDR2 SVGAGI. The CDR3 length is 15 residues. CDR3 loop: CASRMGGGASGELFF. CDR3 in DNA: TGTGCCAGCAGGATGGGCGGGGGCGCTTCCGGGGAGCTGTTTTTT.